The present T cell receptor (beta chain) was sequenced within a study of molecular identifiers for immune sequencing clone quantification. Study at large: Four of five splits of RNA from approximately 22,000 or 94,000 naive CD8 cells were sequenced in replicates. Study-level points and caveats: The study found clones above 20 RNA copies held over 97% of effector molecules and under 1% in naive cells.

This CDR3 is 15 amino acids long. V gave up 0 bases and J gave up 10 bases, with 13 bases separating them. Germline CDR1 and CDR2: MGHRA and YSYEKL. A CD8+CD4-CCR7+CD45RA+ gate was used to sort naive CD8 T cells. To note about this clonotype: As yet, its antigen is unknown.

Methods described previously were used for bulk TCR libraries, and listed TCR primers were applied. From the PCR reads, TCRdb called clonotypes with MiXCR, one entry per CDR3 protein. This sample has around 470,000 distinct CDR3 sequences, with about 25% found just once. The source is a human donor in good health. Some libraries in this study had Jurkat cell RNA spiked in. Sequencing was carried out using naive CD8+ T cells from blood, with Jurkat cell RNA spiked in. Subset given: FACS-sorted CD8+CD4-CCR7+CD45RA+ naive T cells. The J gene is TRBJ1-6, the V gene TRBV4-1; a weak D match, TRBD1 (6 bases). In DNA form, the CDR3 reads TGCGCCAGCAGCCAAGAGGGGGGGGGGCGATCACCCCTCCACTTT. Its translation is CASSQEGGGRSPLHF.